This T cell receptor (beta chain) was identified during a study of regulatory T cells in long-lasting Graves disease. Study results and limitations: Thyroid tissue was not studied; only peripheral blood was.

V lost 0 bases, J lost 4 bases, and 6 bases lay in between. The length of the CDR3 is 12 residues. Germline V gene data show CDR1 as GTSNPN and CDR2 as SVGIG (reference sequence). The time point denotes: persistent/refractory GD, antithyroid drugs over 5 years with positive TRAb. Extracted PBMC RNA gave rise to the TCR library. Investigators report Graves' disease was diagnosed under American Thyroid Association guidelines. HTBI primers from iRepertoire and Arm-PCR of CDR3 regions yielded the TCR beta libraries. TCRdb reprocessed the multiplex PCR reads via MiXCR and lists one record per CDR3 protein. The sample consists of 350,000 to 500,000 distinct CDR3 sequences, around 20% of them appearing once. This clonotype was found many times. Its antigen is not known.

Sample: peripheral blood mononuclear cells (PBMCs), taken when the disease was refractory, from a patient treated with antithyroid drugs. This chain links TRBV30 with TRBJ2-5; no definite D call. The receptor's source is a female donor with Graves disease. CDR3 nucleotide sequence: TGTGCCTGGAGTGTCGGACCAGAGACCCAGTACTTC. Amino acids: CAWSVGPETQYF.